The next 20 T cell receptor beta chains were all read from a single sample in a study of OX40 agonist ivuxolimab in advanced cancers. The data were produced by immunoSEQ multiplex PCR, yet TCRdb's version contains in-frame clones alone and is incomplete. The sample records 40,000 to 45,000 clones, more than 70% being singletons. The sequenced sample was CD4+ or CD8+ T cells sorted from blood, obtained in a trial of the OX40 agonist ivuxolimab. The source of these receptors is an adult with an advanced solid tumor such as melanoma, head and neck, liver or kidney cancer.

This clone was detected only once. The J gene is TRBJ2-7, the V gene TRBV6-6; the D is unclear. Germline assignment: CDR1 MNHNY and CDR2 SVGAGI (reference sequence). Trimming pared 0 bases from V and 2 bases from J, leaving 5 bases between. The CDR3 covers 13 residues. The DNA for the CDR3 is TGTGCCAGCAGTTACTCGGATGCCTACGAGCAGTACTTC. Residues: CASSYSDAYEQYF.

The CDR3 DNA is TGTGCCAGCAGCCTCAGGGCTGGCTACACCTTC. Protein: CASSLRAGYTF. The chain combines TRBV16 with TRBJ1-2, with D possibly TRBD1 on 5 matching bases. Deletions cut 4 bases from V and 7 bases from J, with 7 bases between. CDR1 and CDR2 (germline): KGHSY, FQNENV. This CDR3 has 11 amino acids. Full variable domain (outside the CDR3, taken from reference TRBV16 and TRBJ1-2): GEEVAQTPKHLVRGEGQKAKLYCAPIKGHSYVFWYQQVLKNEFKFLISFQNENVFDETGMPKERFSAKCLPNSPCSLEIQATKLEDSAVYFCASSLRAGYTFGSGTRLTVV.

Only a few counts were recorded for this clone. The chain links TRBV19 to TRBJ2-7, with no clear D. Germline CDR1 is LNHDA and CDR2 is SQIVND (reference sequence). This CDR3 has 13 amino acids. The V end was cut by 6 bases, the J end by 0 bases, with 9 bases between. The CDR3 DNA reads TGTGCCAGTAGGGCTACGTTCTCCTACGAGCAGTACTTC. It encodes CASRATFSYEQYF.

The gene calls are TRBV6-6 and TRBJ2-6; 7 nucleotides agree with TRBD1. Unmatched junction bases numbered 3, after V lost 6 bases and J lost 1 base. Germline assignment: CDR1 MNHNY and CDR2 SVGAGI (reference sequence). This CDR3 is 15 amino acids long. DNA for the CDR3: TGTGCCAGCAGGGCAGGGGGATCTGGGGCCAACGTCCTGACTTTC. Its translation: CASRAGGSGANVLTF.

This clone was recorded once. This chain connects TRBV5-5 to TRBJ1-2; D remains ambiguous. Trimming took off 1 base at V and 0 bases at J, with 7 bases between the two ends. The germline V gene encodes CDR1 SGHKS and CDR2 YYEKEE (reference sequence). The CDR3 runs to 14 residues. CDR3 bases: TGTGCCAGCAGCTTGTTCAGTCCTAACTATGGCTACACCTTC. Its protein product is CASSLFSPNYGYTF.

The rearrangement links TRBV5-1 to TRBJ1-2, with a possible D match to TRBD1 (5 bases). The CDR3 contains 14 residues. Germline V CDR1 and CDR2: SGHRS, YFSETQ. V shed 2 bases and J shed 2 bases, with 10 bases lying between them. CDR3 in DNA: TGCGCCAGCAGCTTCCGAGGGGCAAACTATGGCTACACCTTC. Amino acid sequence: CASSFRGANYGYTF.

This sequence joins TRBV7-2 and TRBJ2-7, with 8 positions matching TRBD2. V gave up 0 bases and J gave up 2 bases; unmatched junction bases: 3. This CDR3 is 15 amino acids long. Germline-derived CDR1 and CDR2 are SGHTA and FQGNSA. As DNA, the CDR3 is TGTGCCAGCAGCTTAGCTACTAGCGGTACCTACGAGCAGTACTTC. It translates to CASSLATSGTYEQYF.

The V gene is TRBV5-1, the J gene TRBJ1-2; D remains ambiguous. This CDR3 contains 13 residues. V shed 1 base and J shed 3 bases, with 7 bases lying between them. Germline V gene lookup returns CDR1 SGHRS and CDR2 YFSETQ. The CDR3 here is CASSLLVDYGYTF. The CDR3 bases are TGCGCCAGCAGCTTGCTGGTGGACTATGGCTACACCTTC.

The J gene is TRBJ2-2, the V gene TRBV5-1; tentatively, D is TRBD1 or TRBD2 (5 bases each). Trimming cost V 2 bases and J 4 bases, with 12 bases left between them. Germline loops: CDR1 SGHRS, CDR2 YFSETQ. CDR3 length: 15 residues. In nucleotides, the CDR3 is TGCGCCAGCAGCTTAAAAGGGGCGGGCACCGGGGAGCTGTTTTTT. This encodes CASSLKGAGTGELFF.

The chain couples TRBV30 to TRBJ1-5, with D possibly TRBD1 on 6 matching bases. The CDR3 runs to 13 residues. In germline, CDR1 is GTSNPN, CDR2 SVGIG (reference sequence). V was cut by 1 base and J by 7 bases, with 11 bases left in between. The CDR3, as DNA: TGTGCCTGGAGTGAGGGGGGAAGGCAGCCCCAGCATTTT. As protein: CAWSEGGRQPQHF.

The rearrangement joins TRBV6-1 to TRBJ2-5; TRBD2 agrees at 8 bases. CDR3 length: 14 amino acids. CDR1 and CDR2 (germline): MNHNS, SASEGT. The V segment lost 7 bases and the J segment 5 bases; nucleotides outside the gene matches: 9. This chain's CDR3 is CASTIRGGAETQYF. CDR3 sequence (DNA): TGTGCCAGCACCATCCGGGGGGGCGCGGAGACCCAGTACTTC.

The CDR3 protein is CASSVGVYSNQPQHF. In DNA form, the CDR3 reads TGTGCCAGCAGCGTAGGGGTTTATAGCAATCAGCCCCAGCATTTT. The J gene is TRBJ1-5, the V gene TRBV9; D remains ambiguous. The germline V gene has CDR1 SGDLS and CDR2 YYNGEE. V dropped 0 bases and J dropped 0 bases, with 7 bases sitting between them. The CDR3 is made up of 15 amino acids.

V usage is TRBV28 and J usage is TRBJ1-4; no firm D call. CDR3 size: 15 residues. V lost 4 bases to trimming and J lost 5 bases, with 14 bases between them. Germline V gives CDR1 MDHEN, CDR2 SYDVKM. The CDR3 sequence is CASSWVRVRNEKLFF. DNA for the CDR3: TGTGCCAGCAGTTGGGTGCGTGTAAGAAATGAAAAACTGTTTTTT.

The rearrangement links TRBV6-6 to TRBJ2-2; TRBD1 is a possible D gene (6 bases). The germline gives CDR1 MNHNY, CDR2 SVGAGI (reference sequence). The CDR3 totals 16 residues. Trimming stripped 1 base from V and 1 base from J, with 10 bases between. The CDR3 reads CASSYYPDRNTGELFF. The CDR3 DNA follows: TGTGCCAGCAGTTACTATCCGGACAGGAACACCGGGGAGCTGTTTTTT.

This chain links TRBV9 with TRBJ2-1; D not certain. V was clipped by 0 bases and J by 9 bases, with 10 bases between them. The length of the CDR3 is 13 residues. The germline V gene has CDR1 SGDLS and CDR2 YYNGEE. CDR3 DNA: TGTGCCAGCAGCGTAGGGGGTTACGGTGAGCAGTTCTTC. Encoded protein: CASSVGGYGEQFF.

This clone was found once. The chain uses TRBV7-2 and TRBJ1-4; D uncertain. This CDR3 has 15 amino acids. Trimming took 1 base from V and 4 from J, leaving 10 bases between them. Per germline, CDR1 SGHTA and CDR2 FQGNSA. For the CDR3, the DNA is TGTGCCAGCAGCTTAGGGTCCGCGGGTAATGAAAAACTGTTTTTT. Translation gives CASSLGSAGNEKLFF.

The chain is built from TRBV28 and TRBJ2-7; possible D gene TRBD1, 5 bases. The germline V gene has CDR1 MDHEN and CDR2 SYDVKM. Trimming took off 9 bases at V and 3 bases at J, with 15 bases between the two ends. This CDR3 spans 13 amino acids. The CDR3 is CASSRTYLYEQYF. Here the CDR3 DNA reads TGTGCCAGTTCCCGGACATATCTCTACGAGCAGTACTTC.

The V call is TRBV10-3, the J call TRBJ2-3; the D gene is possibly TRBD1 (6 bases). The CDR3 is 15 amino acids. Germline V gene lookup returns CDR1 ENHRY and CDR2 SYGVKD. Between the trimmed V and J ends, which lost 4 bases and 1 base, there was a span of 12 bases. This chain's CDR3 is CAISVQGMGTDTQYF. The DNA for the CDR3 is TGTGCCATCAGTGTTCAGGGGATGGGCACAGATACGCAGTATTTT.

The rearrangement uses TRBV19 and TRBJ1-6, with D possibly TRBD1 on 5 matching bases. Germline V CDR1 and CDR2: LNHDA, SQIVND (reference sequence). The CDR3 contains 15 residues. V was pared by 6 bases and J by 9 bases, with 18 bases between. CDR3 residues: CASRNVGTVSSPLHF. CDR3 in DNA: TGTGCCAGTAGGAACGTCGGGACCGTTAGTTCACCCCTCCACTTT. Drawing the rest from reference TRBV19 and TRBJ1-6, the complete variable domain is DGGITQSPKYLFRKEGQNVTLSCEQNLNHDAMYWYRQDPGQGLRLIYYSQIVNDFQKGDIAEGYSVSREKKESFPLTVTSAQKNPTAFYLCASRNVGTVSSPLHFGNGTRLTVT.

The chain carries TRBV18 and TRBJ2-3, with 9 bases identical to TRBD2. CDR1 KGHSH and CDR2 LQKENI come from the germline V gene. Losses at the gene ends were 0 bases for V and 7 bases for J; bases not matched to a gene: 8. The CDR3 runs to 16 residues. This CDR3 is CASSPPGGRAGNTQYF. CDR3 in DNA: TGTGCCAGCTCACCACCAGGCGGGAGGGCCGGAAATACGCAGTATTTT.